A selection of T cell receptor beta chains follows, all from one sample in a study of cytomegalovirus exposure and HLA in healthy donors. TCRdb's copy holds only in-frame clones and misses some; the assay was immunoSEQ multiplex PCR. The table includes roughly 180,000 clones, less than 85% detected once. Source material: PBMCs. The receptor set was obtained from a man between 18 and 29 years old in good health and CMV-seronegative. The CDR3 runs from the conserved cysteine through the conserved F or W. D genes are given only for firm matches. The size of a clone is reported for some rows only, either as once, few or many, or as a class for expanded clones.

j_gene	abundance	v_gene	len	d_gene	CDR3aa	CDR3nt
TRBJ2-1	once	TRBV4-1	12	NA	CASSQDLNEQFF	TGCGCCAGCAGCCAAGATTTAAATGAGCAGTTCTTC
TRBJ1-4	NA	TRBV4-1	16	TRBD1	CASTPAVAGGDGKLFF	TGCGCCAGCACCCCCGCGGTGGCAGGGGGCGATGGAAAACTGTTTTTT
TRBJ2-1	NA	TRBV18	15	TRBD2	CASSPASGYNNEQFF	TGTGCCAGCTCACCAGCTAGCGGGTATAACAATGAGCAGTTCTTC
TRBJ2-5	once	TRBV2	15	NA	CASSDLDWIQETQYF	TGTGCCAGCAGTGATCTGGACTGGATCCAAGAGACCCAGTACTTC
TRBJ2-7	NA	TRBV9	16	TRBD1	CASSGGTGRSPNEQYF	TGTGCCAGCAGCGGCGGGACAGGGAGGTCTCCTAACGAGCAGTACTTC
TRBJ2-3	NA	TRBV7-9	14	NA	CASSLIRDTDTQYF	TGTGCCAGCAGCTTAATAAGAGACACAGATACGCAGTATTTT
TRBJ2-1	NA	TRBV6-4	15	NA	CASSDSQVGPNEQFF	TGTGCCAGCAGTGACTCACAGGTTGGGCCCAATGAGCAGTTCTTC
TRBJ2-3	NA	TRBV2	15	TRBD2	CASSAGTRSLDTQYF	TGTGCCAGCAGTGCCGGGACTAGGTCCCTCGATACGCAGTATTTT
TRBJ2-3	NA	TRBV30	16	TRBD2	CAWKRPTSGRTDTQYF	TGTGCCTGGAAAAGACCGACTAGCGGGCGCACAGATACGCAGTATTTT
TRBJ2-3	NA	TRBV6-1	14	TRBD2	CASSPSGGLDTQYF	TGTGCCAGCAGTCCTAGCGGGGGGTTAGATACGCAGTATTTT
TRBJ2-5	NA	TRBV5-1	15	TRBD2	CASSPEAGAIETQYF	TGCGCCAGCAGCCCCGAAGCGGGGGCGATAGAGACCCAGTACTTC
TRBJ2-7	NA	TRBV27	14	TRBD1	CASLKTGSSYEQYF	TGTGCCAGCCTAAAGACAGGGAGCTCCTACGAGCAGTACTTC
TRBJ1-2	NA	TRBV30	12	NA	CAWRPQGRGYTF	TGTGCCTGGAGACCACAGGGACGCGGCTACACCTTC
TRBJ2-7	NA	TRBV19	13	NA	CASSIRLSYEQYF	TGTGCCAGTAGTATACGTCTTTCCTACGAGCAGTACTTC
TRBJ2-5	once	TRBV15	15	TRBD1	CATSIGGQGQETQYF	TGTGCCACCAGCATAGGGGGACAGGGGCAAGAGACCCAGTACTTC
TRBJ2-7	NA	TRBV5-6	14	TRBD1	CASSFGQGFSEQYF	TGTGCCAGCAGCTTCGGACAGGGTTTCTCCGAGCAGTACTTC
TRBJ2-2	NA	TRBV9	14	NA	CASSVLELTGELFF	TGTGCCAGCAGCGTCCTAGAGCTTACCGGGGAGCTGTTTTTT
TRBJ2-2	NA	TRBV2	14	NA	CASSDHREAGELFF	TGTGCCAGCAGTGATCACAGGGAAGCCGGGGAGCTGTTTTTT
TRBJ2-3	NA	TRBV4-3	16	TRBD2	CASSQGPGGSTDTQYF	TGCGCCAGCAGCCAGGGGCCGGGGGGTAGCACAGATACGCAGTATTTT
TRBJ1-1	NA	TRBV14	14	TRBD1	CASSRQGVDTEAFF	TGTGCCAGCAGCCGCCAGGGGGTGGACACTGAAGCTTTCTTT
TRBJ2-7	NA	TRBV27	15	NA	CASSLYGVGGYEQYF	TGTGCCAGCAGTTTATACGGTGTTGGCGGTTACGAGCAGTACTTC
TRBJ2-5	once	TRBV18	14	NA	CASSLTGNKETQYF	TGTGCCAGCTCACTCACCGGGAACAAGGAGACCCAGTACTTC
TRBJ1-5	NA	TRBV11-2	15	NA	CASSLAPTGQQPQHF	TGTGCCAGCAGCTTAGCCCCTACAGGGCAACAGCCCCAGCATTTT
TRBJ2-6	once	TRBV11-3	17	NA	CASSQNRDPSGANVLTF	TGTGCCAGCAGCCAAAACAGGGATCCCTCTGGGGCCAACGTCCTGACTTTC
TRBJ2-3	once	TRBV20-1	11	NA	CSATPGDTQYF	TGCAGTGCCACACCCGGGGATACGCAGTATTTT
TRBJ2-1	NA	TRBV4-2	16	TRBD2	CASSHYTSGGANEQFF	TGTGCCAGCAGCCACTATACTAGCGGGGGGGCCAATGAGCAGTTCTTC
TRBJ1-5	NA	TRBV6-1	13	TRBD1	CASRTGFNQPQHF	TGTGCCAGCAGGACAGGGTTCAATCAGCCCCAGCATTTT
TRBJ2-7	NA	TRBV2	16	NA	CASSIRFSEISYEQYF	TGTGCCAGCAGTATCAGGTTTTCAGAGATCTCCTACGAGCAGTACTTC
TRBJ2-5	NA	TRBV6-5	14	TRBD2	CASSILAGEETQYF	TGTGCCAGCAGTATACTAGCGGGGGAAGAGACCCAGTACTTC
TRBJ2-1	NA	TRBV27	13	NA	CASRTGTYNEQFF	TGTGCCAGCAGAACGGGAACCTACAATGAGCAGTTCTTC
TRBJ2-7	NA	TRBV6-5	14	NA	CASSDRTVSYEQYF	TGTGCCAGCAGCGATAGGACAGTCTCCTACGAGCAGTACTTC
TRBJ1-1	once	TRBV27	14	TRBD1	CASSLTTGTAEAFF	TGTGCCAGCAGTTTAACCACGGGGACAGCCGAAGCTTTCTTT
TRBJ1-5	NA	TRBV6-6	13	NA	CASSRGSNQPQHF	TGTGCCAGCAGTCGCGGTAGCAATCAGCCCCAGCATTTT
TRBJ1-1	once	TRBV7-2	15	TRBD1	CASSYTTGMNTEAFF	TGTGCCAGCAGCTACACGACAGGGATGAACACTGAAGCTTTCTTT
TRBJ2-3	NA	TRBV13	15	NA	CASSLGSGIMDTQYF	TGTGCCAGCAGCTTAGGGAGCGGCATTATGGATACGCAGTATTTT
TRBJ1-3	NA	TRBV5-1	14	NA	CASSLAGTGNTIYF	TGCGCCAGCAGCTTGGCCGGGACAGGAAACACCATATATTTT
TRBJ2-7	NA	TRBV7-3	14	NA	CASSLNGPGHEQYF	TGTGCCAGCAGCTTAAACGGACCAGGGCACGAGCAGTACTTC
TRBJ1-1	NA	TRBV11-2	18	TRBD1	CASSLSVPGTGSVMKAFF	TGTGCCAGCAGCTTATCGGTCCCGGGGACAGGGTCGGTAATGAAAGCTTTCTTT
TRBJ2-2	NA	TRBV19	15	NA	CASSIVWADTGELFF	TGTGCCAGTAGTATAGTTTGGGCTGACACCGGGGAGCTGTTTTTT
TRBJ2-1	NA	TRBV11-3	16	NA	CASSLEGSSSYNEQFF	TGTGCCAGCAGCTTAGAGGGTAGCAGCTCCTACAATGAGCAGTTCTTC
TRBJ2-7	NA	TRBV19	12	NA	CASSIRPGVQYF	TGTGCCAGTAGTATTCGCCCAGGGGTGCAGTACTTC
TRBJ2-7	NA	TRBV28	15	NA	CASSVGRRSSYEQYF	TGTGCCAGCAGTGTAGGACGGAGGAGCTCCTACGAGCAGTACTTC
TRBJ2-1	NA	TRBV2	15	NA	CASSEVQGSANEQFF	TGTGCCAGCAGTGAAGTGCAGGGTTCGGCCAATGAGCAGTTCTTC
TRBJ2-7	NA	TRBV5-1	15	NA	CASSLDRTASYEQYF	TGCGCCAGCAGCTTGGACAGGACGGCCTCCTACGAGCAGTACTTC
TRBJ1-2	NA	TRBV6-1	14	NA	CASSEDRGLSGYTF	TGTGCCAGCAGTGAAGATAGGGGTTTATCTGGCTACACCTTC
TRBJ2-1	NA	TRBV6-4	13	TRBD2	CASSGLVGNEQFF	TGTGCCAGCAGCGGACTAGTGGGCAATGAGCAGTTCTTC